This is a list of T cell receptor beta chains from one sample in a study of regulatory T cells in long-lasting Graves disease. MiXCR, applied by TCRdb to the multiplex PCR reads, yields one record per CDR3 protein. The table lists hundreds of thousands of distinct CDR3 sequences, about 32% of them singletons. The input for sequencing was peripheral blood mononuclear cells (PBMCs), taken when the disease was refractory, from a patient treated with antithyroid drugs. The receptor source for this set is a female donor with Graves disease. Both conserved end residues are part of each CDR3. The D gene is left open where the match is weak. Not all rows give a size; the values are once, few, many and, for expanded clones, a class.

J	V	D	size	CDR3	DNA
TRBJ1-6	TRBV27	-	-	CASRHLDNNSPLHF	TGTGCCAGCAGGCACCTGGACAATAATTCACCCCTCCACTTT
TRBJ2-7	TRBV12-3/TRBV12-4	-	many	CASMTNYEQYF	TGTGCCAGCATGACCAACTACGAGCAGTACTTC
TRBJ2-5	TRBV20-1	-	-	CSARGQFSETQYF	TGCAGTGCTAGAGGACAGTTCTCGGAGACCCAGTACTTC
TRBJ1-1	TRBV19	-	once	CASKKGNTEAFF	TGTGCCAGTAAAAAGGGTAACACTGAAGCTTTCTTT
TRBJ2-1	TRBV12-3/TRBV12-4	-	few	CASSLPRGTAGEQFF	TGTGCCAGCAGTTTACCTCGCGGGACAGCGGGTGAGCAGTTCTTC
TRBJ1-1	TRBV19	-	few	CASSISRVITEAFF	TGTGCCAGTAGTATCTCCCGGGTTATTACTGAAGCTTTCTTT
TRBJ2-1	TRBV11-2	-	many	CASSTRFEQFF	TGTGCCAGCAGCACGAGATTCGAGCAGTTCTTC
TRBJ1-5	TRBV30	TRBD1	many	CAWSAGQGGVSNQPQHF	TGTGCCTGGAGTGCTGGACAGGGAGGCGTGAGCAATCAGCCCCAGCATTTT
TRBJ2-5	TRBV15	-	few	CATSREVGPGEGQTQYF	TGTGCCACCAGCAGAGAAGTTGGCCCGGGAGAGGGACAGACCCAGTACTTC
TRBJ2-5	TRBV6-2/TRBV6-3	-	few	CASSYSIDKGGETQYF	TGTGCCAGCAGTTACTCGATCGATAAGGGTGGGGAGACCCAGTACTTC
TRBJ1-1	TRBV14	-	-	CASSQELGQSTEAFF	TGTGCCAGCAGCCAAGAGTTAGGGCAGTCCACTGAAGCTTTCTTT
TRBJ1-4	TRBV4-1	-	few	CASSPDRDHPTNEKLFF	TGCGCCAGCAGCCCGGACAGAGACCATCCAACTAATGAAAAACTGTTTTTT
TRBJ2-1	TRBV11-2	TRBD1	-	CASSLVGTGVGSNEQFF	TGTGCCAGCAGCTTAGTTGGGACAGGGGTGGGAAGCAATGAGCAGTTCTTC
TRBJ1-1	TRBV29-1	TRBD1	once	CSGQGQRNTEAFF	TGCAGCGGGCAGGGACAGAGAAACACTGAAGCTTTCTTT
TRBJ1-3	TRBV28	-	few	CASSTRAGSAEYGNTIYF	TGTGCCAGCAGTACCCGTGCAGGGTCCGCGGAGTATGGAAACACCATATATTTT
TRBJ1-1	TRBV19	-	-	CASSISGSPYTEAFF	TGTGCCAGTAGTATATCAGGGTCTCCCTACACTGAAGCTTTCTTT
TRBJ2-7	TRBV6-1	TRBD2	-	CASRTSGTHEQYF	TGTGCCAGCAGGACTAGCGGGACCCACGAGCAGTACTTC
TRBJ1-1	TRBV28	-	many	CASSLASNTEAFF	TGTGCCAGCAGTCTAGCATCTAACACTGAAGCTTTCTTT
TRBJ1-2	TRBV6-2/TRBV6-3	-	-	CASSMDIFLGYTF	TGTGCCAGCAGTATGGACATTTTTCTCGGCTACACCTTC
TRBJ2-7	TRBV5-1	-	few	CASSPHRSFSYEQYF	TGCGCCAGCAGCCCCCACAGGAGTTTCTCCTACGAGCAGTACTTC
TRBJ2-2	TRBV9	-	-	CASSVGGTDPTGELFF	TGTGCCAGCAGCGTGGGCGGAACCGACCCCACCGGGGAGCTGTTTTTT
TRBJ1-1	TRBV6-2/TRBV6-3	-	-	CASSSVFTEAFF	TGTGCCAGCAGTTCGGTCTTCACTGAAGCTTTCTTT
TRBJ1-1	TRBV14	TRBD1	few	CASSQEGQGMTEAFF	TGTGCCAGCAGCCAAGAGGGACAGGGGATGACTGAAGCTTTCTTT
TRBJ1-3	TRBV11-2	-	-	CASSLQRAGNTIYF	TGTGCCAGCAGCTTACAAAGAGCTGGAAACACCATATATTTT
TRBJ1-2	TRBV5-1	-	few	CASSPKVNYGYTF	TGCGCCAGCAGCCCCAAAGTCAACTATGGCTACACCTTC
TRBJ2-5	TRBV6-5	-	many	CASSYMETQYF	TGTGCCAGCAGTTACATGGAGACCCAGTACTTC
TRBJ2-7	TRBV20-1	-	-	CSARNPPSLTYEQYF	TGCAGTGCTAGAAACCCCCCTAGCCTTACCTACGAGCAGTACTTC
TRBJ2-5	TRBV20-1	-	-	CSATGGRGRETQYF	TGCAGTGCTACCGGGGGCAGGGGGAGGGAGACCCAGTACTTC
TRBJ1-1	TRBV12-3/TRBV12-4	-	few	CASSSRSLRNTEAFF	TGTGCCAGCAGTTCCCGGAGTCTTAGGAACACTGAAGCTTTCTTT
TRBJ2-5	TRBV6-1	TRBD2	many	CARPHGLPSGAQETQYF	TGTGCCAGACCCCATGGATTGCCTAGCGGGGCTCAAGAGACCCAGTACTTC
TRBJ1-2	TRBV6-4	-	-	CASSDSFRRLGSYTF	TGTGCCAGCAGTGACTCTTTCCGACGGCTTGGGAGCTACACCTTC
TRBJ1-6	TRBV5-1	-	-	CASSLAGLSPLHF	TGCGCCAGCAGCTTGGCCGGGCTTTCACCCCTCCACTTT
TRBJ2-7	TRBV20-1	TRBD2	-	CSARSHQRETREQYF	TGCAGTGCTAGATCCCACCAGCGGGAGACGCGGGAGCAGTACTTC
TRBJ2-5	TRBV20-1	TRBD2	-	CSANRHGTSGLQETQYF	TGCAGTGCTAATCGCCACGGGACTAGCGGTTTACAAGAGACCCAGTACTTC
TRBJ1-4	TRBV18	-	-	CASSRDPEMEKLFF	TGTGCCAGCTCCCGGGACCCCGAAATGGAAAAACTGTTTTTT
TRBJ2-7	TRBV6-5	TRBD2	few	CASSFGLAGEAEQYF	TGTGCCAGCAGTTTTGGACTAGCGGGAGAAGCGGAGCAGTACTTC
TRBJ1-2	TRBV28	-	few	CASSFLGAPYGYTF	TGTGCCAGCAGTTTCCTTGGGGCCCCCTATGGCTACACCTTC
TRBJ1-5	TRBV27	TRBD1	-	CASSLQGAEVSNQPQHF	TGTGCCAGCAGTTTACAGGGGGCCGAGGTGAGCAATCAGCCCCAGCATTTT